Included here is one TCR beta chain sequence, with context. V was clipped by 5 bases and J by 0 bases; unmatched bases: 3. The CDR3 consists of 14 residues. The germline V gene encodes CDR1 SNHLY and CDR2 FYNNEI. The data were taken from a study of blood T cell repertoires in COVID-19. Original handling: Amplification from reference gene primers served as the basis for estimated nucleated cell counts. Sequencing used immunoSEQ multiplex PCR; TCRdb keeps in-frame clones, though not all of them. V, J and clone size reflect that table, while D and trimming were determined from the DNA. The repertoire holds fewer than 200,000 clones, about 83% seen once, with roughly a fifth in the top ten.

The sample was peripheral blood. This chain links TRBV2 with TRBJ1-1; 7 positions agree with TRBD1. The clonotype originates from a woman aged 70-85 years who had recovered from COVID-19. CDR3 sequence reads: CASSPGQMNTEAFF. The CDR3 DNA follows: TGTGCCAGCAGTCCGGGACAGATGAACACTGAAGCTTTCTTT.